This T cell receptor beta chain appears in the sequencing data of a study of shared clonotypes between healthy human individuals. General study points: Unshared clonotypes carried lower generation probabilities than those common to all four donors.

The CDR3 totals 12 residues. Between the trimmed V and J ends, which lost 4 bases and 5 bases, there was a span of 8 bases. CDR1 and CDR2 (germline): MDHEN, SYDVKM. The assay ran at deep level. Clones were sequenced by immunoSEQ multiplex PCR, and TCRdb holds only the in-frame ones, with some missing. Among millions of clones listed, approximately 92% were seen once. This clone was recorded a few times. Antigen specificity is unknown. The chain combines TRBV28 with TRBJ1-1; the D is unclear. The receptor's source is a man between 18 and 29 years old in good health. The sample comprised naive CD4+ T cells sorted from blood. The sample's subset: CD45RA+ positively selected. CDR3 loop: CASSWERTEAFF. In DNA, the CDR3 is TGTGCCAGCAGTTGGGAGCGGACTGAAGCTTTCTTT.